This T cell receptor (beta chain) is from a study of OX40 agonist ivuxolimab in advanced cancers. Looking at the study overall: Partial responses were seen in three patients, one with hepatocellular carcinoma and two with cutaneous melanoma.

Profiled with immunoSEQ multiplex PCR; TCRdb holds only in-frame clones, not every one. This table has 84,000 or so clones, 94% appearing once. CDR1 is SGHTA and CDR2 is FQGTGA in the germline V gene. Trimming removed 5 bases from V and 5 bases from J; junction bases left unmatched: 5. The CDR3 loop spans 16 amino acids. This TCR came from an adult with an advanced solid tumor such as melanoma, head and neck, liver or kidney cancer. The chain carries TRBV7-3 and TRBJ2-2; 13 nucleotides align to TRBD2. Material: CD4+ or CD8+ T cells sorted from blood, obtained in a trial of the OX40 agonist ivuxolimab. Here the CDR3 reads CASSPMGLAGTGELFF. Here the CDR3 DNA reads TGTGCCAGCAGCCCCATGGGACTAGCGGGAACCGGGGAGCTGTTTTTT.